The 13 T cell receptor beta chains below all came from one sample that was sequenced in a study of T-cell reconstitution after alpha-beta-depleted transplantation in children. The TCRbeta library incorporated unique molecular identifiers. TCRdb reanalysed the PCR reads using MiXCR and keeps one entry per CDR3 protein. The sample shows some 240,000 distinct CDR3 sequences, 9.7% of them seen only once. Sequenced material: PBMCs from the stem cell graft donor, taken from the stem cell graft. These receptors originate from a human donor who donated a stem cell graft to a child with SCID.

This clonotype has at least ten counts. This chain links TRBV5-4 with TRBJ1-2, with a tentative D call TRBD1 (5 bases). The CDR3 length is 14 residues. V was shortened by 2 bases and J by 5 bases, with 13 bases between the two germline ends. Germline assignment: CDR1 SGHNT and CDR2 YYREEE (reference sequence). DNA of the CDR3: TGTGCCAGCAGCTTTCTAGCAGGGCAATATGGCTACACCTTC. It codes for CASSFLAGQYGYTF.

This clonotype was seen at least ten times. The CDR3 DNA reads TGCGCCAGCAGCTTTTTGGCCGGGACTAGCGGAAACAATGAGCAGTTCTTC. This codes for CASSFLAGTSGNNEQFF. This sequence joins TRBV5-1 and TRBJ2-1; 11 nucleotides match TRBD2. The CDR3 has 17 amino acids. Germline values: CDR1 SGHRS, CDR2 YFSETQ. V dropped 2 bases and J dropped 5; count of bases not matched to a gene: 9.

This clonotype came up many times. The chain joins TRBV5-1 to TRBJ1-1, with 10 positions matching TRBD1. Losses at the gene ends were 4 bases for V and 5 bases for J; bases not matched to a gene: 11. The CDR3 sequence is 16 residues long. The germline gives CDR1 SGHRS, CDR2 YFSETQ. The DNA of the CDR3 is TGCGCCAGCAGCCCGGGACCTCGGACAGGGGGGACTGAAGCTTTCTTT. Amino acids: CASSPGPRTGGTEAFF.

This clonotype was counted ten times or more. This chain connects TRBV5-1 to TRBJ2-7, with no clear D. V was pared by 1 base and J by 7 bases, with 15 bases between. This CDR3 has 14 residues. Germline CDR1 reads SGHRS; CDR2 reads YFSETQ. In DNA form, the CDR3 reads TGCGCCAGCAGCTTGTACGGACCGATGGGAGAGCAGTACTTC. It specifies CASSLYGPMGEQYF.

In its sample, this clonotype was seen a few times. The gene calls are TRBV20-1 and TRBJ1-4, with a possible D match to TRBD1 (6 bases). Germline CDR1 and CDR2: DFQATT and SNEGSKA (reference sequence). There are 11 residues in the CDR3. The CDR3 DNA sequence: TGCATGGGTACAGGGAATGAAAAACTGTTTTTT. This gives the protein CMGTGNEKLFF.

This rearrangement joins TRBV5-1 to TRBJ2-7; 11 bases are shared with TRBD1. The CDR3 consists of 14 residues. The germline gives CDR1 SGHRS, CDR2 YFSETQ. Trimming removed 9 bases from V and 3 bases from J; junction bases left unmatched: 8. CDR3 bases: TGCGCCACCGCCGCCGGGACAGGGGGCTACGAGCAGTACTTC. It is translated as CATAAGTGGYEQYF.

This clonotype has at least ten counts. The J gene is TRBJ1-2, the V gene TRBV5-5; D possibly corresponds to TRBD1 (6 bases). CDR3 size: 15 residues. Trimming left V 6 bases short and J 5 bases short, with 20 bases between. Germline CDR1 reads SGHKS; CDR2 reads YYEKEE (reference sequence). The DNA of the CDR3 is TGTGCCAGCACCTTTGGGGGGGGCGTGTCGTATGGCTACACCTTC. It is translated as CASTFGGGVSYGYTF. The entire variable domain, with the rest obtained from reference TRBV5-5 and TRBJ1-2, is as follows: DAGVTQSPTHLIKTRGQQVTLRCSPISGHKSVSWYQQVLGQGPQFIFQYYEKEERGRGNFPDRFSARQFPNYSSELNVNALLLGDSALYLCASTFGGGVSYGYTFGSGTRLTVV.

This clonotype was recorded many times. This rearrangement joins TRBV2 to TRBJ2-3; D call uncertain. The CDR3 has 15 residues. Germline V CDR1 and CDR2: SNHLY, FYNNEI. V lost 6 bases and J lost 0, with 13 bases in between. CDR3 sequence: CASSDVHQSTDTQYF. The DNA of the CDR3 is TGTGCCAGCAGCGACGTGCACCAAAGCACAGATACGCAGTATTTT.

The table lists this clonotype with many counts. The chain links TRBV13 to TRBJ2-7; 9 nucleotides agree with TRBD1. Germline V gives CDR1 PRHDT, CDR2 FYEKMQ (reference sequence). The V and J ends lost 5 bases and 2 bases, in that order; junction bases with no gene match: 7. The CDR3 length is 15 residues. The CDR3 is CASSTPGQGTYEQYF. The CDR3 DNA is TGTGCCAGCAGCACCCCGGGACAGGGAACCTACGAGCAGTACTTC.

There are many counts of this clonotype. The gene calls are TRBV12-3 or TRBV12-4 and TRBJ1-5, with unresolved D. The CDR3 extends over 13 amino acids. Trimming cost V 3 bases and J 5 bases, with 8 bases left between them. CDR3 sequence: CASSLWADQPQHF. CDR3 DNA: TGTGCCAGCAGTTTGTGGGCCGATCAGCCCCAGCATTTT.

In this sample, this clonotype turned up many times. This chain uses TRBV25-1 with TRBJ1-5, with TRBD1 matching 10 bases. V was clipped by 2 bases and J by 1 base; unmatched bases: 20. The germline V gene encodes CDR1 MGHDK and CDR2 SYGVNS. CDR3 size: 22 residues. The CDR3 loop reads CASSEEGPPPDRGRVSNQPQHF. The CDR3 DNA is TGTGCCAGCAGTGAAGAGGGTCCACCACCAGACAGGGGGCGCGTAAGCAATCAGCCCCAGCATTTT.

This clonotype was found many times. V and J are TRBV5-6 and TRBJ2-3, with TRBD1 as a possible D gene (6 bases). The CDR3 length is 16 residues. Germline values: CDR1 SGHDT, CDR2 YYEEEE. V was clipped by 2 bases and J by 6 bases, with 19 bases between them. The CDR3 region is CASSFIGGDVGDTQYF. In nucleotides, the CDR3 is TGTGCCAGCAGCTTCATTGGGGGCGACGTTGGGGATACGCAGTATTTT.

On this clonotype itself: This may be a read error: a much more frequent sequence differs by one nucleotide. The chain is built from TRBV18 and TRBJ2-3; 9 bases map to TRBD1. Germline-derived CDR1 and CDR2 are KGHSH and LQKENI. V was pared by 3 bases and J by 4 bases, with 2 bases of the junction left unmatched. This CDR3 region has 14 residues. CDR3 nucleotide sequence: TGTGCCAGCTCACCTGACAGGGGGTCAGATACGCAGTATTTT. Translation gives CASSPDRGSDTQYF.